The 2 T cell receptor beta chains below were found in one sample sequenced in a study of a mutant IDH1 vaccine in newly diagnosed glioma. Which antigens these TCRs recognize remains unknown. Repertoires were generated with immunoSEQ multiplex PCR, while TCRdb's copy carries only in-frame clones and drops some. The data hold tens of thousands of clones, with roughly four fifths observed a single time. Time point in this sample: week 23, last vaccination. In every dose of vaccine, 300 ug of mutant IDH1 20-mer peptide was given alongside topical imiquimod. The specimen was PBMCs, collected from a glioma patient whose treatment included an IDH1 peptide vaccine. Every receptor here comes from a man in his forties or fifties with glioma.

The chain couples TRBV29-1 to TRBJ1-1; possibly TRBD1 for D (6 bases). V lost 3 bases to trimming and J lost 5 bases, with 16 bases between them. There are 14 residues in the CDR3. The germline CDR1 and CDR2 sequences are SQVTM and ANQGSEA. CDR3 in amino acids: CSVEKAGGQTEAFF. The CDR3 nucleotides read TGCAGCGTTGAGAAGGCCGGGGGGCAGACTGAAGCTTTCTTT.

This clone was counted only a few times. The chain carries TRBV27 and TRBJ2-2, with D hard to call. Germline V gene data show CDR1 as MNHEY and CDR2 as SMNVEV (reference sequence). The CDR3 sequence is 15 residues long. V lost 2 bases, J lost 8 bases, and 15 bases lay in between. The CDR3 loop reads CASSLPRVPGGELFF. The CDR3 region has the DNA TGTGCCAGCAGTTTACCCCGGGTCCCCGGGGGGGAGCTGTTTTTT.